A single sample gave rise to the 32 T cell receptor beta chains below, sequenced in a study of neurological immune-mediated disorders. MiXCR, run by TCRdb on the 5' RACE reads, gives a single entry per CDR3 protein. The data contain fewer than 85,000 distinct CDR3 sequences, approximately 4.6% of them singletons. The sample taken for sequencing was PBMCs. Receptor source: a woman between 70 and 85 years old with multiple sclerosis.

This clonotype was recorded many times. The CDR3 reads CASSLDLGANVLTF. Here the CDR3 DNA reads TGTGCCAGCAGCCTAGACTTGGGGGCCAACGTCCTGACTTTC. The chain uses TRBV14 and TRBJ2-6; the D is unclear. V was cut by 4 bases and J by 4 bases, with 8 bases left in between. The CDR3 is 14 amino acids. Germline V CDR1 and CDR2: SGHDN, FVKESK.

This clonotype came up many times. V is TRBV1 and J is TRBJ2-7; the DNA was not compared with TRBD1, the D call given in the table. TRBV1 counts as a pseudogene. The length of the CDR3 is 15 residues. Here the CDR3 reads CTSSHGTGEAYEQYF. CDR3 in DNA: TGCACCAGCAGCCACGGGACAGGAGAGGCCTACGAGCAGTACTTC.

The rearrangement links TRBV12-3 or TRBV12-4 to TRBJ1-1; D is possibly TRBD1 (5 bases). The CDR3 contains 13 residues. The V end was cut by 3 bases, the J end by 7 bases, with 12 bases between. The CDR3 coding sequence is TGTGCCAGCAGTTTGGGGCGGTTCAGTGAAGCTTTCTTT. It codes for CASSLGRFSEAFF.

The chain joins TRBV10-3 to TRBJ2-1; 14 nucleotides align to TRBD2. Germline CDR1 ENHRY, CDR2 SYGVKD. The CDR3 covers 15 residues. V dropped 2 bases and J dropped 9; count of bases not matched to a gene: 3. CDR3 residues: CAISEGTSGSSEQFF. CDR3 DNA sequence: TGTGCCATCAGTGAGGGGACTAGCGGGAGTAGTGAGCAGTTCTTC.

This clonotype was counted at least ten times. This chain links TRBV29-1 with TRBJ1-2; weak D call: TRBD1 (6 bases). The CDR3 totals 13 residues. Germline V gene data show CDR1 as SQVTM and CDR2 as ANQGSEA. V was cut by 7 bases and J by 1 base, with 13 bases left in between. The DNA for the CDR3 is TGCAGCGCCCGGACGGGACATAACTATGGCTACACCTTC. Translating gives CSARTGHNYGYTF. Supplemented by reference TRBV29-1 and TRBJ1-2, the full variable domain reads SAVISQKPSRDICQRGTSLTIQCQVDSQVTMMFWYRQQPGQSLTLIATANQGSEATYESGFVIDKFPISRPNLTFSTLTVSNMSPEDSSIYLCSARTGHNYGYTFGSGTRLTVV.

This chain connects TRBV12-3 or TRBV12-4 to TRBJ1-1; D might be TRBD1 (5 bases). The CDR3 is made up of 14 amino acids. V was pared by 3 bases and J by 1 base, with 9 bases between. The CDR3 nucleotides read TGTGCCAGCAGTTTGGGACGGAAGAACACTGAAGCTTTCTTT. This sequence encodes CASSLGRKNTEAFF.

Comment on this clonotype: Compared with germline, one end of the junction differs, possibly owing to a read error. V usage is TRBV6-6 and J usage is TRBJ2-5; weak D call: TRBD1 (5 bases). Germline-derived CDR1 and CDR2 are MNHNY and SVGAGI (reference sequence). The CDR3 contains 14 residues. The CDR3 DNA sequence: TGTGCCACCGCCGAGATCGACAGCCAAGAGAACCAGTACTTC. This translates into CATAEIDSQENQYF.

This clonotype was seen at least ten times. J is TRBJ1-6 and V is TRBV3-1, with 11 positions matching TRBD1. This CDR3 has 15 residues. Trimming at V came to 1 base and at J to 9 bases, leaving 2 bases not matched to a gene. CDR1 is LGHDT, CDR2 YNNKEL, per germline (reference sequence). The CDR3 DNA follows: TGTGCCAGCAGCCAAGGGACAGGGGGCAGTTCACCCCTCCACTTT. Translated, it gives CASSQGTGGSSPLHF.

This clonotype has a count of ten or more. The CDR3 DNA sequence: TGCGCCAGCAGCCCTGAGGACAGCACAGATACGCAGTATTTT. As protein: CASSPEDSTDTQYF. The chain joins TRBV5-1 to TRBJ2-3; no firm D call. V shed 4 bases and J shed 0 bases, with 9 bases lying between them. This CDR3 contains 14 residues. Germline CDR1 is SGHRS and CDR2 is YFSETQ.

This clonotype was seen repeatedly, ten times or more. V gene TRBV20-1 combines with J gene TRBJ2-2; no firm D call. Trimming shortened V by 3 bases and J by 3 bases, and 14 bases separated the two germline ends. CDR1 and CDR2 (germline): DFQATT, SNEGSKA (reference sequence). This CDR3 is 15 amino acids long. CDR3 protein: CSASPSAKDTGELFF. CDR3 DNA sequence: TGCAGTGCTAGTCCCTCCGCGAAAGACACCGGGGAGCTGTTTTTT.

This clonotype was seen repeatedly, ten times or more. The gene calls are TRBV5-1 and TRBJ2-7; D is possibly TRBD2 (6 bases). Trimming took 0 bases from V and 1 from J, leaving 8 bases between them. The germline V gene encodes CDR1 SGHRS and CDR2 YFSETQ. This CDR3 spans 14 amino acids. The CDR3 loop is CASSLVAGSYEQYF. The CDR3 region has the DNA TGCGCCAGCAGCTTGGTGGCGGGGTCCTACGAGCAGTACTTC.

This clonotype was counted a few times. The V and J genes are TRBV6-6 and TRBJ1-2; no clear D. Germline assignment: CDR1 MNHNY and CDR2 SVGAGI (reference sequence). The V end was cut by 4 bases, the J end by 0 bases, with 9 bases between. The CDR3 consists of 14 residues. The CDR3 nucleotides are TGTGCCAGCAGTTCTATACGCACTAACTATGGCTACACCTTC. Amino acids: CASSSIRTNYGYTF.

In its sample, this clonotype was seen many times. The chain has TRBV12-3 or TRBV12-4 and TRBJ1-6; D is undetermined. Deletions cut 6 bases from V and 7 bases from J, with 16 bases between. This CDR3 spans 15 amino acids. The CDR3 spells CASSLVAGSNSPLHF. The CDR3 nucleotides are TGTGCCAGCAGCCTCGTTGCGGGGTCGAATTCACCCCTCCACTTT.

This clonotype was picked up many times. The chain is built from TRBV7-9 and TRBJ2-2; 7 nucleotides align to TRBD1. The CDR3 runs 15 residues. The J segment lost 3 bases and the V segment lost 5 bases, leaving 6 bases of the junction unmatched. Per the germline V gene, CDR1 is SEHNR and CDR2 is FQNEAQ (reference sequence). The CDR3 bases are TGTGCCAGCAGCCACAGGGGCGGCGACACCGGGGAGCTGTTTTTT. Its translation: CASSHRGGDTGELFF.

This clonotype was counted only a few times. The junction differs from germline at one of its ends, possibly a read error. The V gene is TRBV7-2, the J gene TRBJ2-5; D gene unclear. From germline, CDR1 is SGHTA and CDR2 FQGNSA. CDR3 length: 11 amino acids. CDR3 amino acids: CDSSSTETQYF. The CDR3 nucleotides read TGTGACAGCAGCTCGACAGAGACCCAGTACTTC.

The sample holds a few counts of this clonotype. This chain's CDR3 is CASSYSWERTSGNTIYF. As DNA, the CDR3 is TGTGCCAGCAGTTACTCGTGGGAACGAACCTCTGGAAACACCATATATTTT. This chain uses TRBV6-5 with TRBJ1-3; no firm D call. The CDR3 spans 17 residues. Trimming removed 0 bases at V and 0 bases at J, with 12 bases between. Germline assignment: CDR1 MNHEY and CDR2 SVGAGI.

This clonotype was observed at least ten times. The chain joins TRBV29-1 to TRBJ2-5; D may be TRBD1 (6 bases). The V and J ends lost 6 bases and 5 bases respectively, with 19 bases between them. This CDR3 spans 14 amino acids. Per the germline V gene, CDR1 is SQVTM and CDR2 is ANQGSEA. In DNA, the CDR3 is TGCAGCGTGTACCGGGACACACCTGGGGAGACCCAGTACTTC. Translation: CSVYRDTPGETQYF.

Ten or more counts support this clonotype. The chain has TRBV12-3 or TRBV12-4 and TRBJ1-5; D possibly corresponds to TRBD1 (5 bases). Trimming removed 8 bases at V and 6 bases at J, with 14 bases between. The length of the CDR3 is 13 residues. Written as DNA, the CDR3 is TGTGCCAGCGGGGAGTTCAGGGCTCAGCCCCAGCATTTT. Translated, it gives CASGEFRAQPQHF.

The chain has TRBV20-1 and TRBJ1-2; no clear D gene. V was trimmed by 3 bases and J by 3 bases, leaving 14 bases between them. The germline CDR1 and CDR2 sequences are DFQATT and SNEGSKA (reference sequence). The CDR3 has 14 residues. For the CDR3, the DNA is TGCAGTGCTAGTGATACAAGGCGGGACTATGGCTACACCTTC. Translated, it gives CSASDTRRDYGYTF.

This clonotype has ten or more counts. The chain recombines TRBV6-2 or TRBV6-3 with TRBJ2-7, with 8 bases identical to TRBD2. In germline, CDR1 is MNHEY, CDR2 SVGEGT. V lost 6 bases, J lost 5 bases, and 9 bases stayed unmatched. The CDR3 is 14 amino acids. The CDR3: CASRHPGLGNEQYF. CDR3 in DNA: TGTGCCAGCAGACACCCGGGACTAGGGAACGAGCAGTACTTC.

The table lists this clonotype with many counts. This chain's CDR3 is CAISQQQGVETQYF. The DNA of the CDR3 is TGTGCCATCAGTCAACAACAGGGAGTGGAGACCCAGTACTTC. The chain combines TRBV10-3 with TRBJ2-5; possible D gene TRBD1, 6 bases. The CDR3 contains 14 residues. Trimming shortened V by 5 bases and J by 5 bases, and 15 bases separated the two germline ends. Germline values: CDR1 ENHRY, CDR2 SYGVKD.

The sample holds many counts of this clonotype. The chain carries TRBV7-2 and TRBJ2-1; 9 bases match TRBD1. The J segment lost 14 bases and the V segment lost 5 bases, leaving 19 bases of the junction unmatched. Looked up from germline, CDR1 is SGHTA and CDR2 is FQGNSA. The CDR3 consists of 16 residues. The CDR3 nucleotides are TGTGCCAGCAGCCCGTATCCGGGACAGGGTAATCTTTTGGAGTTCTTC. It specifies CASSPYPGQGNLLEFF.

This clonotype was counted at least ten times. The chain recombines TRBV10-3 with TRBJ2-1, with D possibly being TRBD1 or TRBD2 (7 bases each). V gave up 6 bases and J gave up 7 bases, with 19 bases separating them. Germline lookup yields CDR1 ENHRY and CDR2 SYGVKD. The CDR3 loop spans 15 amino acids. CDR3 in amino acids: CAISATGEGRNEQFF. CDR3 DNA: TGTGCCATCAGCGCAACAGGGGAGGGTAGGAATGAGCAGTTCTTC.

This clonotype came up a few times. The junction departs from germline at one end; a sequencing error may be responsible. This sequence joins TRBV18 and TRBJ2-1; TRBD2 matches 11 bases. CDR1 and CDR2 (germline): KGHSH, LQKENI. The CDR3 sequence is 15 residues long. The CDR3 is CTSSYGTSGNNEQFF. In DNA, the CDR3 is TGTACCAGCTCCTACGGGACTAGCGGCAACAATGAGCAGTTCTTC.

This clonotype was counted many times. The V gene is TRBV20-1, the J gene TRBJ2-5; D gene ambiguous. V was cut by 1 base and J by 6 bases, with 15 bases left in between. Germline V gene data show CDR1 as DFQATT and CDR2 as SNEGSKA (reference sequence). The CDR3 covers 14 residues. DNA for the CDR3: TGCAGTGCTAGAGCCCCGGCAGGAAAAAAGACCCAGTACTTC. Encoded protein: CSARAPAGKKTQYF.

The table lists this clonotype with many counts. This chain joins TRBV6-5 and TRBJ2-1, with 8 bases that match TRBD2. V lost 4 bases to trimming and J lost 12 bases; unmatched junction nucleotides: 8. The germline V gene has CDR1 MNHEY and CDR2 SVGAGI. CDR3 length: 13 amino acids. CDR3 nucleotides: TGTGCCAGCAGTTTGACGACTAGCGAGAGGCAGTTCTTC. The encoded protein is CASSLTTSERQFF.

A few counts support this clonotype. This chain connects TRBV5-1 to TRBJ2-3; TRBD2 matches 15 bases. Germline loops: CDR1 SGHRS, CDR2 YFSETQ. The CDR3 runs to 15 residues. The trim removed 5 bases at V and 4 bases at J, leaving 2 bases unmatched. The chain's CDR3 is CASRGLAGGADTQYF. DNA of the CDR3: TGCGCCAGCAGGGGACTAGCGGGAGGAGCAGATACGCAGTATTTT.

This clonotype was found many times. This chain's CDR3 is CSARPIGDRNLEAFF. For the CDR3, the DNA is TGCAGTGCTAGACCCATAGGCGACAGGAACCTTGAAGCTTTCTTT. This rearrangement joins TRBV20-1 to TRBJ1-1; D may be TRBD1 (6 bases). This CDR3 is 15 amino acids long. With 2 bases removed from V and 7 bases from J, the gap between germline ends came to 20 bases. Germline CDR1 DFQATT, CDR2 SNEGSKA (reference sequence).

This clonotype was observed many times. V gene TRBV6-2 or TRBV6-3 combines with J gene TRBJ1-1; D unresolved. This CDR3 is built from 15 residues. Germline CDR1 reads MNHEY; CDR2 reads SVGEGT. V dropped 4 bases and J dropped 0 bases, with 12 bases sitting between them. CDR3 residues: CASSSWNSLNTEAFF. In DNA form, the CDR3 reads TGTGCCAGCAGTTCGTGGAACTCATTGAACACTGAAGCTTTCTTT.

Remarks on this clonotype: Since no conserved phenylalanine or tryptophan closes the CDR3, a read error is the likely cause. The chain employs TRBV7-8 and TRBJ2-1, with TRBD2 matching over 11 bases. CDR1 and CDR2 from the germline V gene are SGHVS and FQNEAQ. The CDR3 runs 15 residues. V lost 5 bases and J lost 1; bases outside the gene matches: 1. The CDR3 is CASSPSGRSYNEQFI. The CDR3 nucleotides are TGTGCCAGCAGCCCTAGCGGGAGGTCCTACAATGAGCAGTTCATC.

Regarding this clonotype: This may be a read error, as it is one base from a much larger clone. The gene calls are TRBV29-1 and TRBJ2-5, with D perhaps TRBD1 (6 bases). Per the germline V gene, CDR1 is SQVTM and CDR2 is ANQGSEA. CDR3 length equals 14 residues. The V end lost 7 bases, the J end lost 1 base, and 16 bases lay between the germline ends. The CDR3 here is CSGDTGTTQETQYF. In DNA, the CDR3 is TGCAGCGGCGACACCGGGACAACCCAAGAGACCCAGTACTTC.

This clonotype was recorded many times. This sequence joins TRBV6-2 or TRBV6-3 and TRBJ2-7; 7 positions agree with TRBD1. Germline assignment: CDR1 MNHEY and CDR2 SVGEGT. V shed 5 bases, J shed 2 bases, and the junction held 9 bases outside the gene matches. CDR3 length: 15 amino acids. In DNA, the CDR3 is TGTGCCAGCAGTACCCCGCAGGGGGTAACCTACGAGCAGTACTTC. This sequence encodes CASSTPQGVTYEQYF.